Sequencing of this T cell receptor beta chain was carried out in a study of cytomegalovirus exposure and HLA in healthy donors. As to this clone: What it recognizes is unknown.

General study points: TCR association rates varied by HLA locus in a later analysis, with DRB1 highest and HLA-C lowest. A later analysis linked a missense variant in DCLRE1C to the trimming of TCR beta V and J genes.

A multiplex PCR was run with 60 Vbeta primers and 13 Jbeta primers. In the original workflow: In a later analysis, of 80 million or so unique beta chains, 9 million to 11 million appeared in at least two donors. Repertoires were generated with immunoSEQ multiplex PCR, while TCRdb's copy carries only in-frame clones and drops some. That table gives V, J and clone size, and the DNA gave D and trimming. The sample holds under 70,000 clones. The V end lost 0 bases, the J end lost 2 bases, and 8 bases lay between the germline ends. Germline CDR1 is SGHVS and CDR2 is FQNEAQ. This CDR3 is built from 15 residues.

Material: PBMCs. V and J are TRBV7-8 and TRBJ2-1; D is unclear. The clonotype comes from a female donor in good health and CMV-seropositive. Here the CDR3 DNA reads TGTGCCAGCAGCTTAGCGGGCACCACCTACAATGAGCAGTTCTTC. Translating it yields CASSLAGTTYNEQFF.